These 11 T cell receptor beta chains were sequenced from one sample in a study of blood T cell repertoires in COVID-19. Using immunoSEQ multiplex PCR, the repertoire was profiled, and TCRdb retains in-frame clones only, with some absent. The profile shows about 76,000 clones, 75% to 90% of them singletons. The specimen was peripheral blood. The source is a man aged 50 to 60 with active COVID-19.

This chain uses TRBV7-9 with TRBJ1-2; the D is unclear. Per the germline V gene, CDR1 is SEHNR and CDR2 is FQNEAQ (reference sequence). V was pared by 2 bases and J by 5 bases, with 9 bases between. The CDR3 consists of 13 residues. The CDR3 loop is CASSLTGEYGYTF. The DNA of the CDR3 is TGTGCCAGCAGCTTAACCGGGGAATATGGCTACACCTTC.

This clone has more than one count but fewer than ten. This chain uses TRBV5-8 with TRBJ2-7; possible D gene TRBD1, 5 bases. The CDR3 loop spans 16 amino acids. Germline CDR1 SGHTS, CDR2 YDEGEE. Trimming took 2 bases from V and 0 from J, leaving 15 bases between them. The CDR3 spells CASSFPGSHPSYEQYF. CDR3 DNA sequence: TGTGCCAGCAGCTTTCCAGGGTCCCACCCCTCCTACGAGCAGTACTTC.

J is TRBJ2-3 and V is TRBV7-3, with TRBD1 matching over 7 bases. Germline trimming cut 5 bases from V and 0 bases from J; bases unmatched to any gene: 8. Per germline, CDR1 SGHTA and CDR2 FQGTGA. The CDR3 is made up of 16 amino acids. CDR3: CASSKQGTASTDTQYF. Here the CDR3 DNA reads TGTGCCAGCAGCAAACAGGGGACGGCTAGCACAGATACGCAGTATTTT.

The chain has TRBV6-5 and TRBJ2-7; 7 bases agree with TRBD2. Trimming took 7 bases from V and 5 from J; bases not matched to a gene: 14. Germline assignment: CDR1 MNHEY and CDR2 SVGAGI. CDR3 size: 15 residues. CDR3 nucleotide sequence: TGTGCCAGCATTCAATGGGGGGGTAAAGACGACGAGCAGTACTTC. Its protein product is CASIQWGGKDDEQYF.

This clone was recorded a few times. The chain has TRBV6-1 and TRBJ1-2; D not certain. The V end lost 3 bases, the J end lost 2 bases, and 16 bases lay between the germline ends. Germline-derived CDR1 and CDR2 are MNHNS and SASEGT. CDR3 length: 16 residues. The CDR3 spells CASSDRLGGSNYGYTF. Here the CDR3 DNA reads TGTGCCAGCAGTGACCGACTTGGTGGCAGCAACTATGGCTACACCTTC.

V usage is TRBV6-5 and J usage is TRBJ2-5; possibly TRBD2 for D (6 bases). Trimming pared 7 bases from V and 5 bases from J, leaving 14 bases between. Germline CDR1 MNHEY, CDR2 SVGAGI. CDR3 size: 13 residues. CDR3 in amino acids: CASTPAGRETQYF. The CDR3 DNA sequence: TGTGCCAGCACCCCCGCGGGGCGTGAGACCCAGTACTTC.

The rearrangement joins TRBV28 to TRBJ2-2; weak D call: TRBD2 (5 bases). The CDR3 runs to 18 residues. CDR1 is MDHEN, CDR2 SYDVKM, per germline. V was clipped by 3 bases and J by 1 base, with 18 bases between them. The CDR3 here is CASSFPVPAVGNTGELFF. For the CDR3, the DNA is TGTGCCAGCAGTTTTCCTGTCCCAGCGGTAGGGAACACCGGGGAGCTGTTTTTT.

V and J are TRBV6-5 and TRBJ1-5; 7 bases align to TRBD1. Germline V gene lookup returns CDR1 MNHEY and CDR2 SVGAGI. The CDR3 contains 14 residues. J was trimmed by 4 bases and V by 10 bases; bases with no gene match: 10. The CDR3 sequence is CATTHTGENQPQHF. The CDR3 coding sequence is TGTGCCACTACACATACAGGGGAAAATCAGCCCCAGCATTTT.

V usage is TRBV19 and J usage is TRBJ1-5; 7 nucleotides agree with TRBD1. The trim removed 5 bases at V and 2 bases at J, leaving 9 bases unmatched. The CDR3 sequence is 16 residues long. The germline V gene has CDR1 LNHDA and CDR2 SQIVND (reference sequence). CDR3 coding DNA: TGTGCCAGTAGTGCAGCTAACAGGGGCCGCAATCAGCCCCAGCATTTT. Residues: CASSAANRGRNQPQHF.

The J gene is TRBJ2-4, the V gene TRBV2; 8 positions agree with TRBD1. Trimming removed 9 bases from V and 6 bases from J; junction bases left unmatched: 10. Germline CDR1 and CDR2: SNHLY and FYNNEI. This CDR3 region has 14 residues. CDR3 bases: TGTGCCAGAGACAGGGGTACAGTGGGAAACATTCAGTACTTC. Amino acids: CARDRGTVGNIQYF.

This rearrangement joins TRBV5-1 to TRBJ2-6, with 7 bases aligning to TRBD1. The V segment lost 1 base and the J segment 0 bases; nucleotides outside the gene matches: 1. The V gene's germline CDR1 is SGHRS and CDR2 YFSETQ. The CDR3 length is 16 residues. The CDR3 sequence: CASSLTGVSGANVLTF. The CDR3 DNA reads TGCGCCAGCAGCTTGACAGGGGTCTCTGGGGCCAACGTCCTGACTTTC.